A selection of T cell receptor beta chains follows, all from one sample in a study of patients and donors after allogeneic stem cell transplantation. TCRdb ran MiXCR on the RT-PCR reads and lists one entry per CDR3 protein. This table has hundreds of thousands of distinct CDR3 sequences, 12% to 15% appearing once. The sample comprised blood, either unsorted or a sorted T cell fraction (not recorded which). The receptors shown here come from a human donor who was either an allogeneic HSCT recipient or a stem cell or donor lymphocyte infusion donor (not recorded which). It is not recorded whose cells these are; they may come from a transplant donor. Both conserved end residues are trimmed from each CDR3.

V gene,J gene,CDR3 protein
TRBV20-1,TRBJ2-3,SARRLESTDTQY
TRBV6-1,TRBJ1-2,ASRDTGGESFGYT
TRBV7-2,TRBJ2-7,ASSLGQGVWEQY
TRBV20-1,TRBJ2-7,SATREGTYEQY
TRBV20-1,TRBJ2-2,SARRGTSGRWGGELF
TRBV20-1,TRBJ1-1,SARGDAGDTEAF
TRBV7-8,TRBJ1-2,ASSPGRFNYGYT
TRBV7-8,TRBJ2-6,ASSLGPRGANVLT
TRBV6-2/TRBV6-3,TRBJ2-5,ASSPSGAPRETQY
TRBV24-1,TRBJ2-3,ATSEPTGTGTTDTQY
TRBV6-2/TRBV6-3,TRBJ2-3,ASSRSRPASTQDTQY
TRBV5-1,TRBJ2-2,ASSWGADTGELF
TRBV19,TRBJ2-7,ASSMNAGYEQY
TRBV6-4,TRBJ2-1,ASSATRSYNEQF
TRBV15,TRBJ2-5,ATSRDPRGGWETQY
TRBV24-1,TRBJ2-3,ATSDPGQGSQDTQY
TRBV5-1,TRBJ2-3,ASSPGTSERDTQY
TRBV5-6,TRBJ1-4,ASSLAGTGGLREKLF
TRBV6-1,TRBJ1-2,ASSETKHGYT
TRBV24-1,TRBJ2-3,ATSDRTGGTDTQY
TRBV20-1,TRBJ1-1,SAISSYSGTGNTEAF
TRBV20-1,TRBJ2-7,SAPRQVEGEQY
TRBV7-2,TRBJ1-2,ASSLVRVGYGYT
TRBV20-1,TRBJ1-1,SAAGQGMNTEAF
TRBV6-1,TRBJ2-1,ASSPWGGSPYNEQF
TRBV29-1,TRBJ2-3,SVTSGGRDTQY
TRBV5-1,TRBJ2-5,ASSFGPNQETQY
TRBV20-1,TRBJ1-5,SANSRTGKNQPQH
TRBV20-1,TRBJ2-5,SASGQGAPQETQY
TRBV6-1,TRBJ2-1,ASRLTRTVNEQF
TRBV5-5,TRBJ2-2,ASRPQGNRGELF
TRBV4-3,TRBJ2-2,ASSHLHGQGIGELF
TRBV11-1,TRBJ2-1,ASSLDSLGTSGTYNEQF
TRBV12-3/TRBV12-4,TRBJ1-5,ASRGVQGYQPQH
TRBV9,TRBJ2-5,ASRPGTSGGAWETQY
TRBV30,TRBJ2-1,AWSVQSEQF
TRBV5-1,TRBJ1-4,ASSLGRGQEKLF
TRBV20-1,TRBJ2-7,SARAGVYEQY
TRBV4-2,TRBJ2-6,ASSQESSGANVLT
TRBV27,TRBJ2-7,ASSLFGGSGHEQY
TRBV6-6,TRBJ2-7,ASSSPGAYEQY